The following is a TCR beta chain sequence with its context. Per the authors' pipeline: Scientists estimated how many nucleated cells there were by amplifying reference gene primers. Using immunoSEQ multiplex PCR, the repertoire was profiled, and TCRdb retains in-frame clones only, with some absent. Clonal size and the V and J genes are those of that table, whereas D and trimming came from the DNA. Seen here are 240,000 or so clones, over 75% observed once, and the top ten hold roughly 2%. The CDR3 covers 13 residues. Germline lookup yields CDR1 SNHLY and CDR2 FYNNEI. Trimming took off 7 bases at V and 2 bases at J, with 9 bases between the two ends. The sample is drawn from a study of blood T cell repertoires in COVID-19. Looking at the study overall: The origin of the acute and convalescent COVID-19 samples was the United States, Italy and Spain.

This TCR derives from a man aged 30 to 39 who had recovered from COVID-19. Sequencing input: peripheral blood. The V and J genes are TRBV2 and TRBJ1-5; D ambiguous. For the CDR3, the DNA is TGTGCCAGCAATTTTTATGGCAATCAGCCCCAGCATTTT. Its protein product is CASNFYGNQPQHF.